This T cell receptor (beta chain) originates from a study of blood T cell repertoires in COVID-19. Study information: Acute and convalescent COVID-19 samples came from the United States, Italy and Spain.

Methods used by the authors: The authors estimated nucleated cell counts from reference gene primer amplification. The data were produced by immunoSEQ multiplex PCR, yet TCRdb's version contains in-frame clones alone and is incomplete. That table furnishes V, J and clone size, whereas the DNA furnished D and trimming. The data contain about 190,000 clones, approximately 90% of them singletons. The V gene's germline CDR1 is LGHDT and CDR2 YNNKEL (reference sequence). CDR3 length equals 17 residues. The J segment lost 0 bases and the V segment lost 5 bases, leaving 10 bases of the junction unmatched. The receptor was derived from a woman between 35 and 50 years old who had recovered from COVID-19. Material: peripheral blood. The chain recombines TRBV3-1 (or the pseudogene TRBV3-2) with TRBJ1-3, with 7 bases that match TRBD1. CDR3 protein: CASSAQTGSRSGNTIYF. The CDR3 DNA is TGTGCCAGCAGCGCACAGACAGGGTCCCGCTCTGGAAACACCATATATTTT.